The 21 T cell receptor beta chains reported below all come from one sample, sequenced in a study of blood T cell repertoires in COVID-19. Generated by immunoSEQ multiplex PCR, the TCRdb table keeps only in-frame clones and is missing some. Of about 300,000 clones listed, 70% to 90% are singletons. The sequencing input was PBMCs or T cells enriched from blood (not recorded which). The receptors shown here come from a woman aged 30 to 39 who had recovered from COVID-19.

The chain uses TRBV19 and TRBJ1-1; 7 bases match TRBD1. The CDR3 spans 16 residues. The V segment lost 4 bases and the J segment 1 base; nucleotides outside the gene matches: 9. From germline, CDR1 is LNHDA and CDR2 SQIVND (reference sequence). The CDR3: CASSSRGGAGNTEAFF. The CDR3 region has the DNA TGTGCCAGTAGTAGCAGAGGGGGCGCGGGGAACACTGAAGCTTTCTTT.

This clone was picked up one time. The V and J genes are TRBV5-1 and TRBJ2-2; D is perhaps TRBD1 (6 bases). The CDR3 spans 15 residues. V shed 2 bases and J shed 4 bases, with 12 bases lying between them. Germline-derived CDR1 and CDR2 are SGHRS and YFSETQ. The CDR3: CASSLMGAGTGELFF. Here the CDR3 DNA reads TGCGCCAGCAGCTTAATGGGGGCCGGCACCGGGGAGCTGTTTTTT.

The chain has TRBV5-5 and TRBJ1-5; D may be TRBD1 (6 bases). The germline CDR1 and CDR2 sequences are SGHKS and YYEKEE (reference sequence). The germline V and J ends were trimmed by 2 bases and 4 bases, with 13 bases remaining between them. The CDR3 has 15 residues. The CDR3 is CASSFTGSQNQPQHF. The CDR3 DNA is TGTGCCAGCAGCTTCACAGGGTCCCAAAATCAGCCCCAGCATTTT.

This clone was detected only once. The chain has TRBV5-6 and TRBJ2-2; 8 bases are shared with TRBD1. Germline trimming cut 0 bases from V and 6 bases from J; bases unmatched to any gene: 13. The CDR3 has 18 residues. Germline CDR1 SGHDT, CDR2 YYEEEE. CDR3 loop: CASSLASQGARNAGELFF. The CDR3 region has the DNA TGTGCCAGCAGCTTGGCGAGCCAGGGGGCGAGGAATGCCGGGGAGCTGTTTTTT.

The chain employs TRBV5-1 and TRBJ1-1, with D unclear. CDR1 and CDR2 (germline): SGHRS, YFSETQ. The CDR3 spans 14 residues. Between the trimmed V and J ends, which lost 0 bases and 4 bases, there was a span of 10 bases. The CDR3 sequence is CASSLGGRITEAFF. In DNA form, the CDR3 reads TGCGCCAGCAGCTTGGGAGGGAGAATCACTGAAGCTTTCTTT.

The chain combines TRBV2 with TRBJ2-3, with a tentative D call TRBD2 (6 bases). Germline CDR1 is SNHLY and CDR2 is FYNNEI. Trimming shortened V by 4 bases and J by 0 bases, and 11 bases separated the two germline ends. The CDR3 loop spans 15 amino acids. The CDR3 coding sequence is TGTGCCAGCAGTGCGGGACTTCTTAGCACAGATACGCAGTATTTT. It specifies CASSAGLLSTDTQYF.

The V gene is TRBV3-1 (or the pseudogene TRBV3-2), the J gene TRBJ2-1, with a weak D call TRBD2 (5 bases). CDR1 LGHDT and CDR2 YNNKEL come from the germline V gene (reference sequence). CDR3 size: 14 residues. Deletions cut 0 bases from V and 9 bases from J, with 12 bases between. The CDR3: CASSQDQPSGEQFF. CDR3 nucleotides: TGTGCCAGCAGCCAAGATCAGCCCAGCGGTGAGCAGTTCTTC.

The rearrangement uses TRBV29-1 and TRBJ2-7; 10 nucleotides align to TRBD1. CDR1 is SQVTM and CDR2 is ANQGSEA in the germline V gene. CDR3 length equals 14 residues. The V segment lost 5 bases and the J segment 5 bases; nucleotides outside the gene matches: 9. CDR3 sequence (DNA): TGCAGCGTTCGCCCATGGGGACAGGGGCACGAGCAGTACTTC. Its protein product is CSVRPWGQGHEQYF.

The chain employs TRBV18 and TRBJ1-1; D is undetermined. Germline V CDR1 and CDR2: KGHSH, LQKENI. Trimming took 4 bases from V and 4 from J, leaving 10 bases between them. The CDR3 runs to 13 residues. CDR3 nucleotides: TGTGCCAGCTCACTTGACCGGGTCACTGAAGCTTTCTTT. Residues: CASSLDRVTEAFF.

This chain uses TRBV4-1 with TRBJ2-4; D is unclear. Germline V gives CDR1 MGHRA, CDR2 YSYEKL. V was cut by 4 bases and J by 0 bases, with 7 bases left in between. The CDR3 is 14 amino acids. The CDR3, as DNA: TGCGCCAGCAGCCCGTTGTTAGCCAAAAACATTCAGTACTTC. This gives the protein CASSPLLAKNIQYF.

This clone showed up just once. CDR3 loop: CASSLRGQFTSPLHF. The CDR3 region has the DNA TGTGCCAGCAGCTTAAGGGGACAGTTTACTTCACCCCTCCACTTT. This chain uses TRBV11-2 with TRBJ1-6; TRBD1 agrees at 7 bases. The CDR3 runs to 15 residues. The V and J ends lost 2 bases and 9 bases, in that order; junction bases with no gene match: 7. Germline CDR1 SGHAT, CDR2 FQNNGV.

The rearrangement links TRBV4-1 to TRBJ2-1, with TRBD2 matching 8 bases. The ends lost 3 bases at V and 15 bases at J; junction bases unmatched: 13. Germline loops: CDR1 MGHRA, CDR2 YSYEKL. The CDR3 runs 14 residues. The CDR3 DNA sequence: TGCGCCAGCAGCCACCCGGGGGGTAGCGGGGAACGGTTCTTC. Translated: CASSHPGGSGERFF.

V usage is TRBV4-3 and J usage is TRBJ2-2; 14 bases are a match to TRBD2. J was trimmed by 4 bases and V by 4 bases; bases with no gene match: 8. The CDR3 is 18 residues long. The V gene's germline CDR1 is LGHNA and CDR2 YSLEER. The CDR3 nucleotides read TGCGCCAGCAGCCGTGGGGGACTAGCGGGGGCCTTCACCGGGGAGCTGTTTTTT. Translating gives CASSRGGLAGAFTGELFF.

The chain links TRBV15 to TRBJ1-1; a possible D gene is TRBD1 (6 bases). CDR1 and CDR2 (germline): LNHNV, YYDKDF (reference sequence). This CDR3 region has 18 residues. V gave up 0 bases and J gave up 2 bases, with 19 bases separating them. CDR3 sequence: CATSRDPLSLGGNTEAFF. CDR3 DNA: TGTGCCACCAGCAGAGATCCCCTATCCTTAGGGGGAAACACTGAAGCTTTCTTT.

The table lists this clone with a count of one. The V gene is TRBV27, the J gene TRBJ1-2, with D uncertain. This CDR3 has 13 amino acids. Trimming stripped 3 bases from V and 1 base from J, with 6 bases between. The germline V gene has CDR1 MNHEY and CDR2 SMNVEV (reference sequence). The CDR3, as DNA: TGTGCCAGCAGTTTGGGCAGTAACTATGGCTACACCTTC. This sequence encodes CASSLGSNYGYTF.

The J gene is TRBJ2-1, the V gene TRBV30, with 8 bases identical to TRBD1. The germline gives CDR1 GTSNPN, CDR2 SVGIG (reference sequence). J gave up 8 bases and V 2 bases, and 11 bases lay outside the gene matches. The CDR3 spans 15 residues. CDR3 residues: CAWSPIYGQGYEQFF. The CDR3, as DNA: TGTGCCTGGAGTCCGATATACGGACAGGGCTATGAGCAGTTCTTC. Together with reference TRBV30 and TRBJ2-1, the CDR3 gives the full variable domain: SQTIHQWPATLVQPVGSPLSLECTVEGTSNPNLYWYRQAAGRGLQLLFYSVGIGQISSEVPQNLSASRPQDRQFILSSKKLLLSDSGFYLCAWSPIYGQGYEQFFGPGTRLTVL.

The chain recombines TRBV19 with TRBJ1-2; D is uncertain. CDR3 size: 16 residues. The V gene lost 1 base and the J gene lost 2 bases, with 14 bases spanning the gap. CDR1 and CDR2 from the germline V gene are LNHDA and SQIVND (reference sequence). The CDR3 sequence: CASSIAGKGLNYGYTF. DNA of the CDR3: TGTGCCAGTAGTATAGCGGGGAAGGGCCTAAACTATGGCTACACCTTC.

The rearrangement links TRBV7-2 to TRBJ1-2; a weak D match, TRBD1 (6 bases). The CDR3 has 13 amino acids. V was pared by 5 bases and J by 6 bases, with 13 bases between. In germline, CDR1 is SGHTA, CDR2 FQGNSA. The CDR3 reads CASSLRAGDGYTF. As DNA, the CDR3 is TGTGCCAGCAGCCTCAGGGCAGGGGATGGCTACACCTTC.

The chain recombines TRBV20-1 with TRBJ1-5; 7 positions agree with TRBD1. After removal of 3 bases from V and 9 bases from J, the junction contained 5 bases not matched to a gene. The CDR3 is made up of 12 amino acids. The V gene's germline CDR1 is DFQATT and CDR2 SNEGSKA (reference sequence). As DNA, the CDR3 is TGCAGTGCTAGTAAGGGGGCTGCGCCCCAGCATTTT. It specifies CSASKGAAPQHF.

This chain joins TRBV11-2 and TRBJ2-1; 7 bases fit TRBD1. The V gene's germline CDR1 is SGHAT and CDR2 FQNNGV. The CDR3 contains 17 residues. Trimming took 5 bases from V and 6 from J; bases not matched to a gene: 16. CDR3 loop: CASSLTGGRGFVNEQFF. The CDR3 DNA reads TGTGCCAGCAGCCTTACCGGCGGCAGGGGGTTCGTCAATGAGCAGTTCTTC. Together with reference TRBV11-2 and TRBJ2-1, the CDR3 gives the full variable domain: EAGVAQSPRYKIIEKRQSVAFWCNPISGHATLYWYQQILGQGPKLLIQFQNNGVVDDSQLPKDRFSAERLKGVDSTLKIQPAKLEDSAVYLCASSLTGGRGFVNEQFFGPGTRLTVL.

This clone appeared a few times. The gene calls are TRBV9 and TRBJ2-1; 8 bases map to TRBD2. CDR1 and CDR2 from the germline V gene are SGDLS and YYNGEE. With V trimmed by 5 bases and J by 0 bases, 1 base remained unmatched. This CDR3 is built from 14 residues. CDR3 in amino acids: CASRSGGSYNEQFF. CDR3 nucleotides: TGTGCCAGCAGAAGCGGGGGCTCCTACAATGAGCAGTTCTTC. The full variable domain, with the rest looked up from reference TRBV9 and TRBJ2-1, is DSGVTQTPKHLITATGQRVTLRCSPRSGDLSVYWYQQSLDQGLQFLIQYYNGEERAKGNILERFSAQQFPDLHSELNLSSLELGDSALYFCASRSGGSYNEQFFGPGTRLTVL.